Below, 16 T cell receptor beta chains from the same sample are listed, as sequenced in a study of early stage breast cancer tumors. Repertoires were generated with immunoSEQ multiplex PCR, while TCRdb's copy carries only in-frame clones and drops some. This sample has roughly 60,000 clones, with around 80% found just once. The sample comprised blood. These receptor sequences come from a person aged 30-39 years with breast cancer.

The chain employs TRBV5-1 and TRBJ2-7; the match to TRBD1 covers 9 bases. The V gene end was trimmed by 4 bases and the J gene end by 6 bases; junction bases not matched to a gene: 2. Germline values: CDR1 SGHRS, CDR2 YFSETQ. The CDR3 runs 12 residues. The CDR3 DNA reads as TGCGCCAGCAGCCTGACAGGGGGCGAGCAGTACTTC. It encodes CASSLTGGEQYF.

The J gene is TRBJ2-7, the V gene TRBV4-2, with TRBD2 identical over 7 bases. The CDR3 loop spans 17 amino acids. V was pared by 0 bases and J by 2 bases, with 10 bases of the junction left unmatched. Germline V lookup: CDR1 LGHNA, CDR2 YNFKEQ. The CDR3 reads CASSQDRRGSSTYEQYF. The CDR3 nucleotides read TGTGCCAGCAGCCAAGATAGACGCGGGAGCAGTACCTACGAGCAGTACTTC.

The rearrangement links TRBV5-4 to TRBJ2-5; D may be TRBD2 (6 bases). This CDR3 has 13 amino acids. Per the germline V gene, CDR1 is SGHNT and CDR2 is YYREEE (reference sequence). With 0 bases removed from V and 6 bases from J, the gap between germline ends came to 9 bases. For the CDR3, the DNA is TGTGCCAGCAGCTTGGCCGGGAGTCAGACCCAGTACTTC. Its protein product is CASSLAGSQTQYF.

CDR3 nucleotide sequence: TGTGCCAGTAGTCCGGGACTAGATTTCTACGAGCAGTACTTC. It specifies CASSPGLDFYEQYF. The rearrangement uses TRBV19 and TRBJ2-7, with TRBD2 matching over 8 bases. The V gene's germline CDR1 is LNHDA and CDR2 SQIVND (reference sequence). V was clipped by 5 bases and J by 3 bases; unmatched bases: 6. This CDR3 is built from 14 residues.

This chain links TRBV4-3 with TRBJ2-1; 8 bases are a match to TRBD2. Trimming cost V 1 base and J 2 bases; bases outside gene matches: 7. Germline V gene sequence: CDR1 LGHNA, CDR2 YSLEER. CDR3 length: 17 amino acids. The CDR3 nucleotides read TGCGCCAGCAGCCAAGCGGGAGCGGGAGACCCCTACAATGAGCAGTTCTTC. This gives the protein CASSQAGAGDPYNEQFF.

The chain combines TRBV18 with TRBJ2-1; 9 nucleotides align to TRBD2. This CDR3 region has 19 residues. V shed 3 bases, J shed 0 bases, and the junction held 12 bases outside the gene matches. Germline-derived CDR1 and CDR2 are KGHSH and LQKENI. In DNA, the CDR3 is TGTGCCAGCTCACCCCCGGGACTAGCCCTTCCAAGCTCCTACAATGAGCAGTTCTTC. Translated, it gives CASSPPGLALPSSYNEQFF.

The chain carries TRBV28 and TRBJ1-1; the D gene is possibly TRBD1 (6 bases). Germline V gene data show CDR1 as MDHEN and CDR2 as SYDVKM. This CDR3 region has 14 residues. Trimming took off 2 bases at V and 5 bases at J, with 12 bases between the two ends. The CDR3 is CASSLGGSGTEAFF. The CDR3 DNA is TGTGCCAGCAGTTTAGGGGGCTCCGGGACTGAAGCTTTCTTT.

This clone was picked up one time. The rearrangement links TRBV11-2 to TRBJ2-1; TRBD2 agrees at 12 bases. Trimming cost V 4 bases and J 7 bases; bases outside gene matches: 11. Germline V CDR1 and CDR2: SGHAT, FQNNGV. This CDR3 has 17 amino acids. This chain's CDR3 is CASSYQTLAGGLNEQFF. CDR3 sequence (DNA): TGTGCCAGCAGCTACCAAACGCTAGCGGGAGGGTTGAATGAGCAGTTCTTC.

This clone was counted only a few times. V is TRBV6-4 and J is TRBJ2-1; no definite D call. V was clipped by 0 bases and J by 1 base, with 10 bases between them. Germline V gene lookup returns CDR1 MRHNA and CDR2 SNTAGT. This CDR3 contains 16 residues. CDR3 sequence: CASSDSSTISYNEQFF. In DNA form, the CDR3 reads TGTGCCAGCAGTGACTCGAGCACTATTTCCTACAATGAGCAGTTCTTC.

The CDR3 here is CASSPGQRNYEQYF. DNA of the CDR3: TGTGCCAGTAGTCCCGGACAGCGAAACTACGAGCAGTACTTC. The chain carries TRBV19 and TRBJ2-7; tentatively, D is TRBD1 (6 bases). CDR1 and CDR2 from the germline V gene are LNHDA and SQIVND (reference sequence). The V and J ends lost 5 bases and 3 bases respectively, with 14 bases between them. The CDR3 is made up of 14 amino acids.

The gene calls are TRBV7-8 and TRBJ1-1; 7 nucleotides agree with TRBD1. CDR3 length: 15 amino acids. The J segment lost 4 bases and the V segment lost 3 bases, leaving 8 bases of the junction unmatched. Germline V lookup: CDR1 SGHVS, CDR2 FQNEAQ. The CDR3 DNA follows: TGTGCCAGCAGCTTTCGGAGGGGGCGCGGCACTGAAGCTTTCTTT. Its translation: CASSFRRGRGTEAFF.

The gene calls are TRBV18 and TRBJ2-3, with 7 bases fitting TRBD1. The CDR3 contains 15 residues. From germline, CDR1 is KGHSH and CDR2 LQKENI. Trimming took 2 bases from V and 1 from J; bases not matched to a gene: 3. Here the CDR3 DNA reads TGTGCCAGCTCACCAGAGACAGGGCGCACAGATACGCAGTATTTT. As protein: CASSPETGRTDTQYF.

This clone was seen a single time. The CDR3 sequence is CASSLVGWSTEAFF. CDR3 DNA sequence: TGTGCCAGCAGTTTAGTGGGTTGGAGCACTGAAGCTTTCTTT. This chain connects TRBV27 to TRBJ1-1; D is ambiguous. V was pared by 2 bases and J by 4 bases, with 11 bases between. Germline CDR1 and CDR2: MNHEY and SMNVEV (reference sequence). The CDR3 totals 14 residues.

The chain uses TRBV5-6 and TRBJ1-5; possible D gene TRBD1, 5 bases. The CDR3 is 16 amino acids. Germline CDR1 reads SGHDT; CDR2 reads YYEEEE. V dropped 1 base and J dropped 3 bases, with 14 bases sitting between them. The CDR3 region is CASSLSDRRYNQPQHF. The CDR3, as DNA: TGTGCCAGCAGCTTGTCTGACAGACGATACAATCAGCCCCAGCATTTT.

This clone was detected only once. This chain uses TRBV7-7 with TRBJ2-5; TRBD1 agrees at 7 bases. The ends lost 6 bases at V and 2 bases at J; junction bases unmatched: 6. Germline V lookup: CDR1 SSHAT, CDR2 FNYEAQ (reference sequence). The CDR3 runs to 14 residues. Here the CDR3 DNA reads TGTGCCAGCAGAAAGGGGGCCGGGCAAGAGACCCAGTACTTC. Amino acid sequence: CASRKGAGQETQYF.

V is TRBV14 and J is TRBJ2-1; TRBD2 matches at 10 bases. This CDR3 has 14 residues. V was clipped by 4 bases and J by 9 bases; unmatched bases: 6. Germline V CDR1 and CDR2: SGHDN, FVKESK. The DNA of the CDR3 is TGTGCCAGCAGCCCGCTAGCGGGAGATGGTGAGCAGTTCTTC. Protein sequence: CASSPLAGDGEQFF.